This entry lists 12 T cell receptor beta chains sequenced from one sample in a study of blood T cell repertoires in COVID-19. Sequenced by immunoSEQ multiplex PCR; TCRdb stores in-frame clones only, minus some. Among approximately 240,000 clones listed, about 85% were seen once. Sequences were obtained from peripheral blood. All receptors come from an older woman with active or convalescent COVID-19.

The chain has TRBV4-1 and TRBJ2-1; TRBD2 agrees at 11 bases. V lost 4 bases to trimming and J lost 0 bases; unmatched junction nucleotides: 17. The germline gives CDR1 MGHRA, CDR2 YSYEKL. CDR3 length: 21 amino acids. The DNA of the CDR3 is TGCGCCAGCAGCCGCCGAGCTGAGACTAGCGGGGTCTCGAGCTCCTACAATGAGCAGTTCTTC. This encodes CASSRRAETSGVSSSYNEQFF.

The CDR3 region has the DNA TGCGCCAGCAGCTGGAGCCCCGGGTACTCTGGAAACACCATATATTTT. Translation gives CASSWSPGYSGNTIYF. The rearrangement joins TRBV5-1 to TRBJ1-3; no clear D gene. V lost 3 bases and J 0 bases, leaving 13 bases between the germline ends. CDR1 and CDR2 (germline): SGHRS, YFSETQ. The length of the CDR3 is 16 residues.

The chain employs TRBV27 and TRBJ1-1; a weak D match, TRBD1 (6 bases). Germline CDR1 is MNHEY and CDR2 is SMNVEV (reference sequence). Trimming took off 5 bases at V and 1 base at J, with 8 bases between the two ends. This CDR3 contains 13 residues. CDR3: CASSRTANTEAFF. CDR3 bases: TGTGCCAGCAGTCGGACAGCGAACACTGAAGCTTTCTTT.

For this clone: One junction end does not reproduce the germline sequence, and a read error may be involved. This rearrangement joins TRBV5-4 to TRBJ2-3, with D perhaps TRBD1 (5 bases). The germline CDR1 and CDR2 sequences are SGHNT and YYREEE (reference sequence). There are 12 residues in the CDR3. This chain's CDR3 is CANSLGADTQYF. CDR3 sequence (DNA): TGTGCCAACAGCCTAGGGGCAGATACGCAGTATTTT.

V gene TRBV5-5 combines with J gene TRBJ1-4; weak D call: TRBD1 (6 bases). The CDR3 consists of 15 residues. V was shortened by 0 bases and J by 8 bases, with 14 bases between the two germline ends. Germline V gene lookup returns CDR1 SGHKS and CDR2 YYEKEE (reference sequence). This CDR3 reads CASSLAAGDGEKLFF. The CDR3 DNA follows: TGTGCCAGCAGCTTGGCCGCAGGGGACGGAGAAAAACTGTTTTTT.

This chain uses TRBV2 with TRBJ2-3; a weak D match, TRBD2 (6 bases). Trimming pared 10 bases from V and 2 bases from J, leaving 16 bases between. This CDR3 contains 14 residues. Germline-derived CDR1 and CDR2 are SNHLY and FYNNEI. In nucleotides, the CDR3 is TGTGCCACCCACCTTTGGGGGGTCACAGATACGCAGTATTTT. The encoded protein is CATHLWGVTDTQYF.

The chain has TRBV5-1 and TRBJ2-6; a possible D gene is TRBD1 (5 bases). Germline loops: CDR1 SGHRS, CDR2 YFSETQ. Trimming stripped 4 bases from V and 3 bases from J, with 5 bases between. The CDR3 extends over 13 amino acids. This chain's CDR3 is CASSQGGANVLTF. The CDR3 coding sequence is TGCGCCAGCAGCCAGGGTGGGGCCAACGTCCTGACTTTC. Variable domain in full (rest from reference TRBV5-1 and TRBJ2-6): KAGVTQTPRYLIKTRGQQVTLSCSPISGHRSVSWYQQTPGQGLQFLFEYFSETQRNKGNFPGRFSGRQFSNSRSEMNVSTLELGDSALYLCASSQGGANVLTFGAGSRLTVL.

The V gene is TRBV7-9, the J gene TRBJ2-7; D is uncertain. Trimming pared 2 bases from V and 2 bases from J, leaving 13 bases between. The CDR3 runs 15 residues. CDR1 is SEHNR and CDR2 is FQNEAQ in the germline V gene (reference sequence). This chain's CDR3 is CASSLRSDGPYEQYF. In nucleotides, the CDR3 is TGTGCCAGCAGCTTAAGGAGCGACGGCCCCTACGAGCAGTACTTC.

The chain has TRBV12-5 and TRBJ2-6; TRBD2 matches at 7 bases. The trim removed 5 bases at V and 0 bases at J, leaving 10 bases unmatched. The CDR3 sequence is 18 residues long. Germline CDR1 is LGHNT and CDR2 is FRNRAP. CDR3 region: CASGPRLAESSGANVLTF. The CDR3 DNA sequence: TGTGCTAGTGGTCCCCGTCTAGCGGAGAGCTCTGGGGCCAACGTCCTGACTTTC.

This chain connects TRBV7-6 to TRBJ2-2, with 11 nucleotides matching TRBD2. This CDR3 is built from 16 residues. Per the germline V gene, CDR1 is SGHVS and CDR2 is FNYEAQ. V lost 5 bases and J lost 3; bases outside the gene matches: 5. The CDR3 DNA is TGTGCCAGCAGCATGACTAGCGGGGCCGACACCGGGGAGCTGTTTTTT. Its protein product is CASSMTSGADTGELFF.

V is TRBV19 and J is TRBJ2-1, with TRBD2 matching 11 bases. Germline assignment: CDR1 LNHDA and CDR2 SQIVND (reference sequence). CDR3 length equals 20 residues. The ends lost 6 bases at V and 4 bases at J; junction bases unmatched: 20. The CDR3 region has the DNA TGTGCCAGTAGCGCCCCAATAGCGGGAGGGGTACTGTCAGCTTACAATGAGCAGTTCTTC. Translating it yields CASSAPIAGGVLSAYNEQFF.

The V call is TRBV6-5, the J call TRBJ2-7; 10 bases match TRBD2. The CDR3 runs to 16 residues. V shed 3 bases and J 3 bases; nucleotides not matched to a gene: 8. CDR1 MNHEY and CDR2 SVGAGI come from the germline V gene. DNA of the CDR3: TGTGCCAGCAGTTATTCCGGGACTAGCGATTTCTACGAGCAGTACGTC. It yields the protein CASSYSGTSDFYEQYV.